The 2 T cell receptor beta chains presented below share a single source sample, sequenced in a study of response to subunit inactivated influenza vaccine. From the RT-PCR reads, TCRdb called clonotypes with MiXCR, one entry per CDR3 protein. This table has under 800,000 distinct CDR3 sequences, approximately 15% appearing once. This material consisted of PBMCs from blood, taken approximately 15 days before vaccination. The receptors come from a man aged 50 or older who received an inactivated influenza vaccine.

This clonotype was seen a handful of times. The chain carries TRBV27 and TRBJ1-2, with 8 bases fitting TRBD1. Trimming at V came to 5 bases and at J to 7 bases, leaving 15 bases not matched to a gene. CDR1 is MNHEY, CDR2 SMNVEV, per germline (reference sequence). CDR3 length: 16 residues. DNA for the CDR3: TGTGCCAGCAGTGCTCGGACAGGGATCCTCACTTTTGGCTACACCTTC. It translates to CASSARTGILTFGYTF.

This clonotype came up a few times. J is TRBJ1-5 and V is TRBV12-3 or TRBV12-4; no reliable D call. The CDR3 covers 16 residues. V was pared by 6 bases and J by 2 bases, with 17 bases between. For the CDR3, the DNA is TGTGCCAGCAGCCCGGACCGCGGGGTTGGCAATCAGCCCCAGCATTTT. It is translated as CASSPDRGVGNQPQHF.